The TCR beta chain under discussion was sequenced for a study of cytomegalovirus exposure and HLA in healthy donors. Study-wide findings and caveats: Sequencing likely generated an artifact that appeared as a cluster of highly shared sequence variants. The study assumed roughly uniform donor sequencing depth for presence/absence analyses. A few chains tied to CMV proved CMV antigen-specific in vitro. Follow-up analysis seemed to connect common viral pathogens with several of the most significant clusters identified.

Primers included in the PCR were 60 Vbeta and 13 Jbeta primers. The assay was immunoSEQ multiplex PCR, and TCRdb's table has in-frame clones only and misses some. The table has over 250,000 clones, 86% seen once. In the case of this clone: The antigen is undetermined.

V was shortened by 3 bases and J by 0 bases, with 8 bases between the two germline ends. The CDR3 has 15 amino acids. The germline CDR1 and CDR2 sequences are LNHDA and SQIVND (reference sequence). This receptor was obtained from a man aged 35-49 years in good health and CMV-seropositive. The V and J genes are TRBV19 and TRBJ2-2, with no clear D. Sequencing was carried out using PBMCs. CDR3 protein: CASSIAYTNTGELFF. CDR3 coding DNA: TGTGCCAGTAGTATTGCATACACGAACACCGGGGAGCTGTTTTTT.